The entry that follows covers one T cell receptor (beta chain) sequence. This clone was seen once. Its specific antigen is unknown. No per-base quality is available; no much larger clone lies one base away. The library relied on the immunoSEQ multiplex PCR assay. For the multiplex PCR, a mixture combining 60 forward primers for TCR Vbeta segments and 13 reverse primers for TCR Jbeta segments was used. The CDR3 region of rearranged TCR beta genes was amplified from genomic DNA by a multiplex PCR assay. The Illumina HiSeq System was used to sequence the amplified TCR beta libraries as 87-base-pair reads. Per the original workflow: A later analysis tallied 75 million to 95 million unique TCR beta chains across the 650 to 750 repertoires, and approximately 12 million of those chains were shared by two or more donors. To remove PCR and sequencing errors, raw reads were error-corrected and collapsed into unique sequences using a nearest-neighbor algorithm that merged closely related sequences. To assign V, D and J gene segments, CDR3 sequences were aligned to IMGT reference sequences. For a sequence to be retained, a match of at least six nucleotides to both a V gene segment and a J gene segment was required. A rearrangement was called productive if the CDR3 had no stop codons and remained in frame with V and J, and every other rearrangement was called non-productive. CDR3 was defined by IMGT convention, running from the second conserved V-encoded cysteine to the conserved J-encoded phenylalanine. The earlier analysis of about 610 of the donors excluded sequences that lacked an unambiguous match to a single V gene segment. In an earlier analysis of about 590 of the donors, a V segment was called functional when productive rearrangements were above 56.7%, and segregating when the standard deviation between donors exceeded 5%. A statistical classification framework was built for diagnosing cytomegalovirus status from the catalog of TCR beta chain sequences. A later analysis assigned V and J genes by comparing TCR nucleotide sequences with IMGT/GENE-DB human TR gene sequences. The TCRdist pipeline was used in a later analysis to assign CDR3 sequences and most-parsimonious VDJ recombination scenarios. In a later analysis, every TCR beta chain was defined by the combination of its CDR3 amino acid sequence and its V-gene family, and reads without a unique V-gene family were dropped. As a way to deal with suspected cross-contamination and a sequencing artifact, a later analysis dropped more than 500 nucleotide sequences that were highly shared and had low generation probability. For each public chain, a later analysis derived a clonal expansion index from normalized ranks of inferred template counts within each repertoire. Generation probabilities in a later analysis came from a VDJ recombination model fitted to out-of-frame rearrangements, and those results were checked against IGoR. In a later analysis, hypergeometric tests were used to score TCR-TCR, TCR-HLA and TCR-CMV co-occurrence, with a repertoire-size bias correction applied to TCR pairs. A later analysis estimated false discovery rates by permuting HLA or CMV assignments 20 times. In a later analysis, co-occurring TCRs were grouped using DBSCAN, with TCRdist sequence similarity added in when clustering inside HLA-allele-positive subsets. Repertoires with fewer than 30,000 or more than 120,000 public chains, plus five repertoires with anomalous nucleotide sharing, were excluded from co-occurrence clustering. TCRdb obtained this table from immuneACCESS and retained in-frame rearrangements with V and J assigned. These tables miss some clones; where compared with another copy, unresolved V genes account for less than half of the shortfall, and the remainder is unexplained. V, J and clone size reflect that table, while D and trimming were determined from the DNA. The sample profile shows 55,000 to 80,000 clones; approximately 71% of them were found once. Of the sample, about 23% is held by the ten largest clones.

The sample comes from a study of cytomegalovirus exposure and HLA in healthy donors (dated by TCRdb to between 2016 and 2019). At the level of the whole study: An earlier analysis of some 600 of the donors reported about 280 Gb of sequence data and 117 million unique TCR beta sequences obtained from about 170 million T cells. An early release covering around 630 HLA-typed donors comprised roughly 300 gigabases of sequencing data and around 86 million unique TCR sequences. Of the 300 to 500 genotyped donors, less than 85% were placed in the genetic ancestry cluster associated with self-reported Caucasian donors. The aim of the study was to test whether cataloging public T cell receptors could identify signatures of past pathogen exposure. The study profiled the T cell repertoires of 550 to 700 subjects by immunosequencing and related them to cytomegalovirus serostatus. A separate validation cohort of roughly 130 different subjects was used in addition to the roughly 670-subject first cohort. The study combined high-throughput TCR immunosequencing, statistical association of individual TCRs with disease status, and machine learning to predict cytomegalovirus infection status. A later analysis re-examined previously published TCR beta repertoires from just over 650 donors and added high-resolution HLA genotyping to investigate patterns of TCR occurrence. In the later analysis, no new phenotypic data were used to find candidate immune exposures; instead, reliance was placed on TCR beta sequences and their occurrence across donors. To decide whether each TCR beta V gene segment behaved as functional or pseudogenic, an earlier analysis of approximately 620 of the donors relied on high-throughput TCR beta sequencing. Donor age, sex, ethnicity and CMV serostatus were compiled together with the repertoire data. In a later genetic analysis, genome-wide SNP genotypes for about 55% of the roughly 700 donors were used, and that subset was treated as a discovery cohort. All discovery cohort repertoires had been generated on a single sequencing platform. Class I and class II HLA loci were covered by the typing at four-digit resolution. The number of typed donors differed by locus: roughly 620-640 for A, B, C, DRB1 and DQB1; 522 for DQA1; 606 for DPA1; and 400 to 480 for DPB1. A handful of DR-DQ haplotypes were treated as single units for association and clustering because of strong linkage in the cohort. On average, approximately 250,000 unique TCR beta nucleotide sequences were sequenced per donor among 350 to 400 genotyped donors of the cohort, with 15% to 20% of those sequences being non-productive. Overall results and qualifications from the work: Sequencing depth was assumed to be roughly uniform across donors in the presence/absence analyses, though that assumption may not hold. Compared with equally common non-associated chains, HLA-associated TCR beta chains in a later analysis were more clonally expanded and had lower generation probabilities. Three of the identified cytomegalovirus-associated TCR beta chains were confirmed in vitro to be specific for cytomegalovirus antigens. According to a later analysis, most CMV-associated TCR beta chains appeared to be HLA-restricted, and the HLA associations seemed to be driven largely by CMV exposure. A cluster of highly shared sequence variants was judged likely to represent a technical artifact of the sequencing pipeline. A further reported finding was that TCR beta sequences accurately predicted the HLA-A and HLA-B alleles for most subjects in the first cohort. The classifier was reported to diagnose cytomegalovirus status with high specificity and sensitivity in both the original and validation cohorts. In the study, around 160 TCR beta chains were listed as associated with cytomegalovirus. Because counts were too low, approximately 18 rarely observed V segments, including chromosome 9 orphons, were excluded from the earlier analysis of 587 of the donors. In a later analysis, several top co-occurrence clusters were reported to appear linked to parvovirus B19, influenza, CMV and Epstein-Barr virus. The cohort was sequenced for TCR beta chains only, and without alpha or paired-chain data the features that could be detected were limited. Some IMGT-functional V segments, including TRBV6-2 and TRBV6-3, could not be told apart with the 87-base-pair reads, so those segments were excluded. A later analysis associated 16,951 TCR beta sequences with specific HLA alleles at a false discovery rate of 0.05. The authors suggested that the approach could potentially be generalized to other disease states and immunological phenotypes. An association between a missense DCLRE1C variant and V-gene and J-gene trimming of TCR beta chains was found in a later genetic analysis and replicated in an independent cohort. While some public TCRs were present in many individuals, most TCR sequences turned up only very rarely across donors. In an earlier analysis of more than 450 of the donors, most TCR beta V segments were observed in productive rearrangements about 90% or about 30% of the time, broadly matching IMGT annotations. The only immune exposure information available for the cohort was CMV serostatus. A later genetic analysis reported fewer N-insertions in productive TCRs among donors in an Asian-associated ancestry cluster than the approximately 700-donor mean. Strong co-occurrence of HLA alleles, especially DR and DQ, made assigning TCR associations to individual alleles difficult. HLA typing was unavailable for some donors at each locus, so association tests used only the typed subset. Linkage disequilibrium might explain the correlated functional status among segregating V segments, but an unknown experimental factor could not be excluded. In a later analysis, the rate of TCR association differed among HLA loci, with DRB1 alleles having the most associated TCRs and HLA-C alleles having the fewest.

CDR1 and CDR2, per the germline V gene, are MDHEN and SYDVKM. The CDR3 holds 13 amino acids from the cysteine to the phenylalanine. Only CDR3 DNA remains: 39 bases, in frame from the first base. Relative to germline, V is missing 8 bases and J is missing 7 bases, with 6 bases of the junction outside any gene match. The cohort was made up of roughly 670 healthy bone marrow donors. At the time of sampling, all cohort members were nominally healthy, though unrecorded immune exposures were likely present. The donor tested CMV seropositive and was one of the 289 seropositive cohort members. A peripheral blood sample was collected from each donor, and TCR beta sequencing was performed on peripheral blood mononuclear cells. The Qiagen DNeasy Blood Extraction Kit was used to extract genomic DNA from the blood cell samples.

Sequenced material: PBMCs. This receptor was obtained from a man between 50 and 59 years old in good health and CMV-seropositive. The chain joins TRBV28 to TRBJ2-1; the central 9 bases match TRBD2. In nucleotides, the sequence is TGTGCCAGCGGGCTAGCGGGGCGGAATGAGCAGTTCTTC. The encoded protein is CASGLAGRNEQFF.